The T cell receptor beta chain under discussion was sequenced for a study of T cells in women clearing cervical HPV infection. In the study overall: For cases, blood was sampled a median about 160 days after lesion detection, interquartile range roughly 80 to 200 days.

Study results and limitations: Repertoire richness, not evenness, was significantly elevated in CIN3+ cases versus controls. Effector/memory and HPV-specific T cells were not isolated, and association timing is unknown.

As regards this clone: Its antigen is not known.

TCRdb's table, derived via immunoSEQ multiplex PCR, lists solely in-frame clones and lacks some. The sample totals about 41,000 clones. This clonotype was obtained from a woman between 18 and 69 years old with a cervical HPV16 infection that either progressed to CIN3+ or cleared (not recorded which). What was sequenced was blood buffy coat.

Here the CDR3 reads CASSEGLAVDGYTF. The CDR3 DNA, read in part, is TGTGCCAGCAGTGAAGGATTGGCAGTTGATGGC. This chain links TRBV2 with TRBJ1-2; D is unresolved. The read comes to an end 3 residues before the CDR3 does, leaving the germline J gene to fill in the end. Germline CDR1 SNHLY, CDR2 FYNNEI. The CDR3 runs to 14 residues. V was pared by 1 base and J by 6 bases, with 12 bases between.